The rows below give T cell receptor beta chains drawn from one sample of a study of radiotherapy plus CTLA-4 blockade in lung cancer. Assay: immunoSEQ multiplex PCR; the TCRdb copy retains only in-frame clones and omits some. Of roughly 120,000 clones listed, roughly 80% are singletons. The sample in question was peripheral blood, obtained from a patient treated with radiotherapy plus ipilimumab. The origin of the receptors is a human donor with non-small cell lung cancer who had a partial response to radiotherapy plus ipilimumab. Each CDR3 is given with its conserved first and last residue. D genes are given only for firm matches. Only some rows state a clone size, as once, few, many or a class for expanded clones.

j_gene: TRBJ1-1
len: 13
d_gene: NA
v_gene: TRBV19
abundance: NA
CDR3aa: CASSNHLNTEAFF
CDR3nt: TGTGCCAGTAGCAACCACTTGAACACTGAAGCTTTCTTT

j_gene: TRBJ2-1
len: 14
d_gene: TRBD2
v_gene: TRBV5-5
abundance: once
CDR3aa: CASSSPGLANEQFF
CDR3nt: TGTGCCAGCAGCTCACCGGGACTAGCAAATGAGCAGTTCTTC

j_gene: TRBJ2-1
len: 15
d_gene: TRBD2
v_gene: TRBV7-2
abundance: NA
CDR3aa: CASSSGTSGGDEQFF
CDR3nt: TGTGCCAGCAGCTCAGGGACTAGCGGGGGCGATGAGCAGTTCTTC

j_gene: TRBJ2-5
len: 14
d_gene: NA
v_gene: TRBV5-1
abundance: few
CDR3aa: CASSLGDSQETQYF
CDR3nt: TGCGCCAGCAGCTTAGGTGACTCGCAAGAGACCCAGTACTTC

j_gene: TRBJ2-1
len: 18
d_gene: TRBD2
v_gene: TRBV4-2
abundance: NA
CDR3aa: CASSQVPMGSSGRNEQFF
CDR3nt: TGTGCCAGCAGCCAAGTCCCGATGGGCTCTAGCGGGAGAAATGAGCAGTTCTTC

j_gene: TRBJ2-1
len: 17
d_gene: TRBD2
v_gene: TRBV5-1
abundance: NA
CDR3aa: CASSPMQLAGGPREQFF
CDR3nt: TGCGCCAGCAGCCCGATGCAACTAGCGGGAGGGCCTAGAGAGCAGTTCTTC

j_gene: TRBJ1-3
len: 11
d_gene: NA
v_gene: TRBV19
abundance: few
CDR3aa: CASSTGGTIYF
CDR3nt: TGTGCCAGTAGTACCGGCGGGACCATATATTTT

j_gene: TRBJ1-3
len: 14
d_gene: NA
v_gene: TRBV27
abundance: NA
CDR3aa: CASSFRSSGNTIYF
CDR3nt: TGTGCCAGCAGTTTTAGAAGTTCTGGAAACACCATATATTTT

j_gene: TRBJ1-5
len: 16
d_gene: TRBD1
v_gene: TRBV28
abundance: NA
CDR3aa: CASSQRTGFINQPQHF
CDR3nt: TGTGCCAGCAGTCAAAGGACAGGCTTTATTAATCAGCCCCAGCATTTT

j_gene: TRBJ2-1
len: 16
d_gene: TRBD1
v_gene: TRBV5-1
abundance: NA
CDR3aa: CASSLATGGLEDEQFF
CDR3nt: TGCGCCAGCAGCTTGGCCACAGGGGGTCTTGAGGATGAGCAGTTCTTC

j_gene: TRBJ2-5
len: 17
d_gene: TRBD2
v_gene: TRBV7-7
abundance: NA
CDR3aa: CASSLGGSLPYQETQYF
CDR3nt: TGTGCTAGCAGCTTAGGCGGGAGTCTCCCGTACCAAGAGACCCAGTACTTC

j_gene: TRBJ1-1
len: 11
d_gene: NA
v_gene: TRBV6-5
abundance: few
CDR3aa: CASSFDREAFF
CDR3nt: TGTGCCAGCAGTTTCGACAGGGAAGCTTTCTTT

j_gene: TRBJ2-3
len: 17
d_gene: TRBD2
v_gene: TRBV27
abundance: NA
CDR3aa: CASSTRTSGRAADTQYF
CDR3nt: TGTGCCAGCAGTACCCGGACTAGCGGGAGGGCGGCAGATACGCAGTATTTT

j_gene: TRBJ1-1
len: 15
d_gene: NA
v_gene: TRBV25-1
abundance: NA
CDR3aa: CASSETPQGQTEAFF
CDR3nt: TGTGCCAGCAGTGAGACCCCCCAGGGACAAACTGAAGCTTTCTTT

j_gene: TRBJ1-2
len: 14
d_gene: NA
v_gene: TRBV27
abundance: NA
CDR3aa: CASSLFGRGGGYTF
CDR3nt: TGTGCCAGCAGTTTATTTGGCAGGGGTGGAGGCTACACCTTC

j_gene: TRBJ1-2
len: 14
d_gene: NA
v_gene: TRBV27
abundance: NA
CDR3aa: CASSLPGTSGGYTF
CDR3nt: TGTGCCAGCAGTTTGCCCGGGACATCTGGTGGCTACACCTTC

j_gene: TRBJ2-1
len: 14
d_gene: NA
v_gene: TRBV11-2
abundance: NA
CDR3aa: CASTLTTDYNEQFF
CDR3nt: TGTGCCAGCACCCTAACGACAGATTACAATGAGCAGTTCTTC